The 11 T cell receptor beta chains below were found in one sample sequenced in a study of shared clonotypes between healthy human individuals. The protocol was immunoSEQ multiplex PCR, while the TCRdb copy is restricted to in-frame clones and leaves out a portion. The table lists about 2.4 million clones, about 92% of them singletons. The sample was naive CD4+ T cells sorted from blood. Subset: CD45RA+ positively selected. These receptors were obtained from a man between 18 and 35 years old in good health.

The chain has TRBV12-5 and TRBJ2-3; weak D call: TRBD2 (5 bases). Trimming cost V 4 bases and J 4 bases, with 15 bases left between them. CDR3 length: 15 amino acids. The V gene's germline CDR1 is LGHNT and CDR2 FRNRAP. The CDR3 region has the DNA TGTGCTAGTGGTTCGCGAGGGCTATTCGCAGATACGCAGTATTTT. This sequence encodes CASGSRGLFADTQYF.

This chain connects TRBV11-2 to TRBJ2-3; 10 positions match TRBD2. The CDR3 spans 16 residues. The V gene's germline CDR1 is SGHAT and CDR2 FQNNGV. The J segment lost 2 bases and the V segment lost 1 base, leaving 3 bases of the junction unmatched. CDR3 in DNA: TGTGCCAGCAGCTTAGGGACTAGCGGCTTCACAGATACGCAGTATTTT. Its protein is CASSLGTSGFTDTQYF.

The chain couples TRBV7-9 to TRBJ2-2, with D perhaps given as TRBD1 or TRBD2 (5 bases each). The V end was cut by 7 bases, the J end by 6 bases, with 18 bases between. The CDR3 has 15 amino acids. Germline CDR1 SEHNR, CDR2 FQNEAQ (reference sequence). Here the CDR3 DNA reads TGTGCCAGCAAGAGGTTACGGGACCTCCCCGGGGAGCTGTTTTTT. This encodes CASKRLRDLPGELFF.

V and J are TRBV7-3 and TRBJ2-2; no definite D call. With 1 base removed from V and 0 bases from J, the gap between germline ends came to 6 bases. Germline V gene lookup returns CDR1 SGHTA and CDR2 FQGTGA. The CDR3 totals 15 residues. CDR3 protein: CASSLRSTNTGELFF. The DNA of the CDR3 is TGTGCCAGCAGCTTAAGAAGCACGAACACCGGGGAGCTGTTTTTT. The complete variable domain, with remaining parts taken from reference TRBV7-3 and TRBJ2-2, reads GAGVSQTPSNKVTEKGKYVELRCDPISGHTALYWYRQSLGQGPEFLIYFQGTGAADDSGLPNDRFFAVRPEGSVSTLKIQRTERGDSAVYLCASSLRSTNTGELFFGEGSRLTVL.

The chain employs TRBV5-8 and TRBJ2-7; 9 bases are a match to TRBD1. V lost 6 bases, J lost 5 bases, and 18 bases stayed unmatched. Germline-derived CDR1 and CDR2 are SGHTS and YDEGEE. This CDR3 region has 17 residues. The CDR3 loop reads CASTLRHGQGIIHEQYF. CDR3 sequence (DNA): TGTGCCAGCACCCTAAGGCATGGACAGGGGATTATTCACGAGCAGTACTTC.

With regard to this clone: This CDR3 is also generated by other DNA sequences in the sample. The chain carries TRBV7-2 and TRBJ1-2; 7 nucleotides align to TRBD1. The length of the CDR3 is 15 residues. Germline loops: CDR1 SGHTA, CDR2 FQGNSA. Trimming took 2 bases from V and 0 from J; bases not matched to a gene: 3. This chain's CDR3 is CASSLRTGANYGYTF. CDR3 nucleotide sequence: TGTGCCAGCAGCTTAAGGACAGGAGCTAACTATGGCTACACCTTC.

The V and J genes are TRBV27 and TRBJ2-2; 7 bases are a match to TRBD1. The CDR3 runs to 13 residues. The V segment lost 10 bases and the J segment 5 bases; nucleotides outside the gene matches: 7. Germline lookup yields CDR1 MNHEY and CDR2 SMNVEV (reference sequence). The CDR3: CATLDRATGELFF. The CDR3 bases are TGTGCCACCCTAGACAGGGCAACCGGGGAGCTGTTTTTT.

About this clone: Germline is not matched at one junction end, which may reflect a read error. The V and J genes are TRBV10-3 and TRBJ2-7; TRBD1 matches 8 bases. The germline gives CDR1 ENHRY, CDR2 SYGVKD. The CDR3 covers 15 residues. The CDR3, as DNA: TGTGCCAGCAGTGCGCGACAGGGGAACTCCTACGAGCAGTACTTC. This sequence encodes CASSARQGNSYEQYF.

The chain recombines TRBV4-3 with TRBJ2-7; weak D call: TRBD2 (5 bases). Germline lookup yields CDR1 LGHNA and CDR2 YSLEER. Trimming stripped 3 bases from V and 5 bases from J, with 8 bases between. The CDR3 runs 12 residues. CDR3 protein: CASSQRRHEQYF. The CDR3 DNA reads TGCGCCAGCAGCCAGCGGAGGCACGAGCAGTACTTC.

The chain is built from TRBV15 and TRBJ2-4; tentatively, D is TRBD2 (6 bases). V shed 4 bases and J shed 7 bases, with 17 bases lying between them. The CDR3 has 15 residues. The germline V gene encodes CDR1 LNHNV and CDR2 YYDKDF (reference sequence). The CDR3 spells CATSNPGDTGNIQYF. DNA of the CDR3: TGTGCCACCAGCAACCCGGGGGATACCGGTAACATTCAGTACTTC.

V and J are TRBV7-9 and TRBJ1-1; TRBD1 matches at 8 bases. The CDR3 extends over 17 amino acids. The V segment lost 5 bases and the J segment 0 bases; nucleotides outside the gene matches: 11. CDR1 and CDR2 (germline): SEHNR, FQNEAQ (reference sequence). CDR3 coding DNA: TGTGCCAGCAGCCATTGGACAGGGAGGAAGGTGAACACTGAAGCTTTCTTT. Amino acids: CASSHWTGRKVNTEAFF.